One sample yielded the 6 T cell receptor beta chains listed below, sequenced in a study of monozygotic twins with inflammatory bowel disease. TCRdb reprocessed the 5' RACE reads and keeps a single row for each CDR3 protein, giving no DNA. Across 80,000 or so distinct CDR3 sequences, the top ten clones capture 7.4% of the sample. Sequences were obtained from blood. The receptor source for this set is a human donor with ulcerative colitis or Crohn's disease, or a healthy co-twin of an affected twin (not recorded which).

CDR3 region: CATTMGELSYEQYF. The chain links TRBV10-3 to TRBJ2-7. This CDR3 has 14 residues. CDR1 ENHRY and CDR2 SYGVKD come from the germline V gene.

The rearrangement joins TRBV6-5 to TRBJ1-1; TCRdb reports TRBD1, a call that lacks DNA to check it against. The CDR3 runs 12 residues. Germline values: CDR1 MNHEY, CDR2 SVGAGI. CDR3 residues: CASRTGGREAFF.

The rearrangement uses TRBV28 and TRBJ2-3. The germline CDR1 and CDR2 sequences are MDHEN and SYDVKM. The CDR3 is 16 amino acids. Here the CDR3 reads CASKGLGGGGTDTQYF.

The chain joins TRBV9 to TRBJ2-1; absent DNA, TCRdb's TRBD1 call cannot be checked. This CDR3 is 15 amino acids long. Germline V gene sequence: CDR1 SGDLS, CDR2 YYNGEE. CDR3 protein: CASSTGGSSYNEQFF.

The CDR3: CSAPPEKHPEAYEQYF. This chain joins TRBV20-1 and TRBJ2-7; the TCRdb D gene call, TRBD1, has no DNA to confirm it. This CDR3 comprises 16 residues. Germline CDR1 DFQATT, CDR2 SNEGSKA (reference sequence).

The V gene is TRBV12-3 or TRBV12-4, the J gene TRBJ1-1. This CDR3 comprises 17 residues. CDR3 amino acids: CASSFYLGRELNTEAFF.